The TCR beta chain described here comes from a study of T-cell reconstitution after alpha-beta-depleted transplantation in children. Findings of the study overall: Hyperexpanded clones declined; after one year, newly produced T cells mostly supplied diversity. At around two months after transplant, the alpha-beta T cells were reportedly derived from several hundred expanded clones that came from non-depleted graft cells.

On this clonotype itself: Its antigen is not known. A read error may be the cause here, since a much bigger clone is one base away.

Library preparation (for TCRbeta) was performed with unique molecular identifiers. TCRdb redid the calling of the PCR reads with MiXCR, one entry per CDR3 protein. This table has under 300,000 distinct CDR3 sequences, approximately 10% appearing once. Trimming removed 2 bases at V and 9 bases at J, with 10 bases between. Germline V gives CDR1 SQVTM, CDR2 ANQGSEA. CDR3 length equals 11 residues. The chain carries TRBV29-1 and TRBJ1-2, with TRBD1 as a possible D gene (6 bases). The specimen comprised peripheral blood, sampled 180 days after TCRalphabeta/CD19-depleted stem cell transplant. This receptor was identified in a male patient aged 2 to 9 who had a stem cell transplant for chronic granulomatous disease, so the T cells may come from the graft donor. CDR3 region: CSVETGKSYTF. The CDR3 DNA follows: TGCAGCGTTGAAACAGGGAAAAGCTACACCTTC.